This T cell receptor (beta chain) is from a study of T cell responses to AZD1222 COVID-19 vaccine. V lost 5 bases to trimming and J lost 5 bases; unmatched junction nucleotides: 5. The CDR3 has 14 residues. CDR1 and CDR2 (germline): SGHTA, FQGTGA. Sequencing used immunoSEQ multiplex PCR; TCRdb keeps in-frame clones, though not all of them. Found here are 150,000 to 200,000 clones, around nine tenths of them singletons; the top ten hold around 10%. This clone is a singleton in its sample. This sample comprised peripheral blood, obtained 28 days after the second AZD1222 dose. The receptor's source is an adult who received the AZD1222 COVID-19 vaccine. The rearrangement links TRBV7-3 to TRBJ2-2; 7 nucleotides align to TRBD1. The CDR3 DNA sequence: TGTGCCAGCAGCAAGAAACAGGGGACCGGGGAGCTGTTTTTT. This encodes CASSKKQGTGELFF.